The T cell receptor (beta chain) under discussion was sequenced for a study of blood T cell repertoires in COVID-19. In the study's own analysis: Amplifying reference gene primers gave estimates of nucleated cell counts. Clones were sequenced by immunoSEQ multiplex PCR, and TCRdb holds only the in-frame ones, with some missing. V and J calls and clone size are copied from that table; D and trimming were computed from the DNA. The data show hundreds of thousands of clones, with approximately 88% seen just once and over 10% held by the top ten. Note on this clone: Its ends do not fully match the called genes, so a read error is possible.

The CDR3 contains 16 residues. Germline-derived CDR1 and CDR2 are MDHEN and SYDVKM. Sequencing was performed on peripheral blood. The V gene is TRBV28, the J gene TRBJ1-5, with 9 bases identical to TRBD1. This sequence was found in a woman in her 50s with COVID-19, enrolled during active disease. In nucleotides, the CDR3 is TGTGCCAGCAGTCTTCTTCCGGGACAGGGCAATCCGCCCCAGCATTTT. Encoded protein: CASSLLPGQGNPPQHF.